The rows below give T cell receptor beta chains drawn from one sample of a study of cytomegalovirus exposure and HLA in healthy donors. The table came from immunoSEQ multiplex PCR; TCRdb's copy has only in-frame clones and leaves some out. The sample totals about 58,000 clones. Sequenced material: PBMCs. These receptors were taken from a woman under 30 in good health and CMV-seronegative. CDR3s include the opening cysteine and the closing phenylalanine or tryptophan. D genes are given only for firm matches.

CDR3 | DNA | J | D | V
CASSQARIYGYTF | TGCGCCAGCAGCCAAGCCCGTATCTATGGCTACACCTTC | TRBJ1-2 | . | TRBV4-1
CASSVDGGGYNEQFF | TGTGCCAGCAGCGTGGACGGGGGTGGCTACAATGAGCAGTTCTTC | TRBJ2-1 | . | TRBV9
CASSRSGGGTGELFF | TGTGCCAGCAGCAGATCAGGGGGCGGCACCGGGGAGCTGTTTTTT | TRBJ2-2 | TRBD1 | TRBV9
CASSKAGTGNIGEQFF | TGTGCCAGCAGCAAGGCCGGGACAGGGAACATAGGTGAGCAGTTCTTC | TRBJ2-1 | TRBD1 | TRBV9
CASEQGSFAGELFF | TGTGCCAGCGAGCAGGGGTCGTTTGCCGGGGAGCTGTTTTTT | TRBJ2-2 | . | TRBV6-5
CASLYGASPLHF | TGTGCCAGCCTCTATGGAGCGTCACCCCTCCACTTT | TRBJ1-6 | . | TRBV5-6
CASSAASGGDYNEQFF | TGTGCCAGCAGCGCCGCTAGCGGGGGCGACTACAATGAGCAGTTCTTC | TRBJ2-1 | TRBD2 | TRBV7-9
CASSHRDNSYEQYF | TGTGCCAGCAGCCACCGGGACAACTCCTACGAGCAGTACTTC | TRBJ2-7 | . | TRBV11-1
CASSLGQEGNQPQHF | TGCGCCAGCAGCCTGGGACAGGAAGGCAATCAGCCCCAGCATTTT | TRBJ1-5 | TRBD1 | TRBV5-1
CASSPTSGGAVGELFF | TGTGCCAGCAGCCCGACTAGCGGGGGGGCCGTCGGGGAGCTGTTTTTT | TRBJ2-2 | TRBD2 | TRBV9
CASSFTGFTEAFF | TGCGCCAGCAGCTTTACGGGGTTTACTGAAGCTTTCTTT | TRBJ1-1 | . | TRBV5-1
CASSIAGEDNEQFF | TGTGCCAGTAGTATAGCGGGAGAGGACAATGAGCAGTTCTTC | TRBJ2-1 | . | TRBV19
CASSFDMEDQPQHF | TGTGCCAGTAGTTTCGACATGGAAGATCAGCCCCAGCATTTT | TRBJ1-5 | . | TRBV19
CASSYGLATDTQYF | TGTGCCAGCAGTTACGGGCTAGCCACAGATACGCAGTATTTT | TRBJ2-3 | . | TRBV6-5
CASSRQGGNSPLHF | TGTGCCAGCAGCCGACAGGGGGGGAATTCACCCCTCCACTTT | TRBJ1-6 | TRBD1 | TRBV7-9
CASSSAGVGTDTQYF | TGCGCCAGCAGCAGCGCGGGGGTCGGCACAGATACGCAGTATTTT | TRBJ2-3 | TRBD2 | TRBV4-1
CASSMGPYNEQFF | TGTGCCAGCAGCATGGGCCCTTACAATGAGCAGTTCTTC | TRBJ2-1 | . | TRBV6-6
CATSGGRVHEQYF | TGTGCCACCAGCGGGGGGAGGGTCCACGAGCAGTACTTC | TRBJ2-7 | TRBD2 | TRBV15
CASSVSGKENQYF | TGTGCCAGCAGCGTATCGGGGAAAGAGAACCAGTACTTC | TRBJ2-5 | . | TRBV9
CASSLYRGGRETQYF | TGTGCCAGCAGCTTATACCGGGGTGGTAGGGAGACCCAGTACTTC | TRBJ2-5 | . | TRBV7-9
CVGQRVAGTDKQYF | TGTGTGGGGCAAAGGGTAGCTGGCACAGATAAGCAGTATTTT | TRBJ2-3 | . | TRBV7-9
CATSTGTGGNEQFF | TGTGCCACTTCAACCGGGACAGGGGGCAATGAGCAGTTCTTC | TRBJ2-1 | TRBD1 | TRBV10-3
CASSFGGNLYEQYF | TGTGCCAGCAGCTTCGGAGGAAATCTCTACGAGCAGTACTTC | TRBJ2-7 | . | TRBV5-6
CASSLLTSSYEQYF | TGTGCCAGCAGCTTATTAACTAGCTCCTACGAGCAGTACTTC | TRBJ2-7 | . | TRBV11-2
CASSLMVIGGGDEQYF | TGCGCCAGCAGCTTGATGGTTATTGGGGGAGGGGACGAGCAGTACTTC | TRBJ2-7 | TRBD2 | TRBV5-1
CASSVVGGRNTEAFF | TGTGCCAGCAGCGTAGTGGGGGGGAGGAACACTGAAGCTTTCTTT | TRBJ1-1 | . | TRBV9
CASSSTTSGYEQYF | TGTGCCAGCAGCTCCACGACTAGCGGGTACGAGCAGTACTTC | TRBJ2-7 | TRBD2 | TRBV7-2